This passage covers 27 T cell receptor beta chains from one sample sequenced in a study of molecular identifiers for immune sequencing clone quantification. TCRdb called the PCR reads again in MiXCR, with one record for every CDR3 protein. The table has some 590,000 distinct CDR3 sequences, about 25% seen once; the top ten hold about 0.84%. The sequencing sample was made of naive CD8+ T cells from blood, with Jurkat cell RNA spiked in. Subset noted: FACS-sorted CD8+CD4-CCR7+CD45RA+ naive T cells. These receptors came from a human donor in good health. Some libraries in this study had Jurkat cell RNA spiked in.

In its sample, this clonotype was seen a few times. V is TRBV19 and J is TRBJ2-7; weak D call: TRBD2 (6 bases). CDR3 length equals 15 residues. Trimming removed 0 bases at V and 3 bases at J, with 12 bases between. The germline gives CDR1 LNHDA, CDR2 SQIVND (reference sequence). This CDR3 is CASSIDTSRYYEQYF. The CDR3 DNA reads as TGTGCCAGTAGTATAGATACTAGCAGATACTACGAGCAGTACTTC.

This clonotype was detected many times. The CDR3 loop is CASGVKNTEAFF. The DNA of the CDR3 is TGTGCCAGCGGGGTAAAGAACACTGAAGCTTTCTTT. The chain combines TRBV12-3 or TRBV12-4 with TRBJ1-1; D is ambiguous. The V end was cut by 8 bases, the J end by 1 base, with 8 bases between. The CDR3 has 12 residues.

This clonotype has only a few counts. One junction end disagrees with the germline gene, perhaps due to a read error. The rearrangement joins TRBV6-2 or TRBV6-3 to TRBJ2-7, with D possibly being TRBD2 (5 bases). The CDR3 loop spans 14 amino acids. Germline V gene data show CDR1 as MNHEY and CDR2 as SVGEGT. The CDR3 sequence is CASSYPGEVYEQYF. The CDR3 DNA sequence: TGTGCCAGTAGTTACCCCGGGGAAGTCTACGAGCAGTACTTC.

The chain carries TRBV30 and TRBJ2-7; a weak D match, TRBD2 (7 bases). The ends were cut back, 8 bases at V and 7 bases at J, with 24 bases in the middle. This CDR3 region has 14 residues. Germline V gives CDR1 GTSNPN, CDR2 SVGIG (reference sequence). The CDR3 DNA sequence: TGTGCCGTTGCCCTGACATCGAAGGGGGGGGAGCAGTACTTC. The encoded protein is CAVALTSKGGEQYF. The whole variable domain, filled in from reference TRBV30 and TRBJ2-7, reads SQTIHQWPATLVQPVGSPLSLECTVEGTSNPNLYWYRQAAGRGLQLLFYSVGIGQISSEVPQNLSASRPQDRQFILSSKKLLLSDSGFYLCAVALTSKGGEQYFGPGTRLTVT.

Only a few counts were recorded for this clonotype. The chain is built from TRBV4-3 and TRBJ2-6; D may be TRBD1 or TRBD2 (5 bases each). This CDR3 region has 16 residues. Germline V gene data show CDR1 as LGHNA and CDR2 as YSLEER. V lost 4 bases to trimming and J lost 0 bases, with 10 bases between them. The CDR3 sequence: CASSRGDSSGANVLTF. CDR3 nucleotide sequence: TGCGCCAGCAGCCGGGGAGACAGCTCTGGGGCCAACGTCCTGACTTTC.

Many counts were recorded for this clonotype. The chain joins TRBV5-8 to TRBJ1-5; tentative D call: TRBD1 (5 bases). Per germline, CDR1 SGHTS and CDR2 YDEGEE. The CDR3 covers 15 residues. V was cut by 0 bases and J by 7 bases, with 14 bases left in between. CDR3 sequence: CASSLESGSGQPQHF. CDR3 coding DNA: TGTGCCAGCAGCTTGGAGTCAGGGTCAGGCCAGCCCCAGCATTTT. Combining the CDR3 with reference TRBV5-8 and TRBJ1-5 gives the whole variable domain EAGVTQSPTHLIKTRGQQATLRCSPISGHTSVYWYQQALGLGLQFLLWYDEGEERNRGNFPPRFSGRQFPNYSSELNVNALELEDSALYLCASSLESGSGQPQHFGDGTRLSIL.

This clonotype was seen at least ten times. The J gene is TRBJ2-5, the V gene TRBV7-9; D remains unclear. Trimming removed 3 bases from V and 1 base from J, with 12 bases in between. Germline V gene lookup returns CDR1 SEHNR and CDR2 FQNEAQ (reference sequence). The CDR3 is 15 amino acids. CDR3 DNA: TGTGCCAGCAGCTTCGGGCCCTACGTCCAAGAGACCCAGTACTTC. Translation: CASSFGPYVQETQYF.

This clonotype has at least ten counts. The V call is TRBV7-8, the J call TRBJ1-1, with 8 positions matching TRBD1. The CDR3 totals 16 residues. V shed 5 bases and J 5 bases; nucleotides not matched to a gene: 13. The germline V gene encodes CDR1 SGHVS and CDR2 FQNEAQ. The CDR3 loop is CASSPLPDRVYTEAFF. The DNA of the CDR3 is TGTGCCAGCAGCCCGCTGCCGGACAGGGTCTATACTGAAGCTTTCTTT.

Only a few counts were recorded for this clonotype. CDR3 DNA sequence: TGTGCCAGTAGTATGCGGGACGGCTACGAGCAGTACTTC. Encoded protein: CASSMRDGYEQYF. V is TRBV19 and J is TRBJ2-7; D may be TRBD2 (6 bases). The V and J ends lost 3 bases and 3 bases respectively, with 9 bases between them. CDR1 LNHDA and CDR2 SQIVND come from the germline V gene (reference sequence). This CDR3 is 13 amino acids long.

The chain couples TRBV27 to TRBJ2-2; tentatively, D is TRBD2 (6 bases). This CDR3 is built from 17 residues. V was clipped by 3 bases and J by 6 bases, with 20 bases between them. Germline loops: CDR1 MNHEY, CDR2 SMNVEV (reference sequence). DNA for the CDR3: TGTGCCAGCAGTTTCAATGCCGGGAGAGGGTTTGCCGGGGAGCTGTTTTTT. This sequence encodes CASSFNAGRGFAGELFF.

The sample holds a few counts of this clonotype. The chain employs TRBV28 and TRBJ2-3, with 11 bases matching TRBD1. The germline V gene encodes CDR1 MDHEN and CDR2 SYDVKM. The CDR3 is 14 amino acids. Trimming took 5 bases from V and 9 from J; bases not matched to a gene: 7. CDR3 amino acids: CASSVDRGLRTQYF. CDR3 DNA: TGTGCCAGCAGTGTGGACAGGGGGCTACGCACGCAGTATTTT.

This clonotype was counted ten times or more. The chain carries TRBV11-2 and TRBJ2-1, with 12 bases lining up with TRBD2. CDR1 SGHAT and CDR2 FQNNGV come from the germline V gene. CDR3 length: 15 residues. With V trimmed by 5 bases and J by 9 bases, 8 bases remained unmatched. The CDR3 protein is CASSRLAGGPGEQFF. CDR3 DNA: TGTGCCAGCAGCCGTCTAGCGGGGGGGCCGGGTGAGCAGTTCTTC.

In the case of this clonotype: A much bigger clone sits one base away, suggesting this may be a read error. The missing conserved phenylalanine or tryptophan at the end of this CDR3 makes a read error likely. The chain joins TRBV2 to TRBJ1-2, with D hard to call. Germline V gives CDR1 SNHLY, CDR2 FYNNEI. V was cut by 3 bases and J by 8 bases, with 19 bases left in between. CDR3 length: 15 residues. CDR3 region: CASSEEESLIIGYTY. CDR3 bases: TGTGCCAGCAGTGAGGAGGAGTCTCTAATTATAGGCTACACCTAC.

The rearrangement joins TRBV6-2 or TRBV6-3 to TRBJ2-3, with 9 positions matching TRBD2. The CDR3 extends over 18 amino acids. Germline V gives CDR1 MNHEY, CDR2 SVGEGT. V dropped 2 bases and J dropped 6; count of bases not matched to a gene: 15. The CDR3 DNA is TGTGCCAGCAGTTACGCGGACTATGCGGGAGCGGGGGGTGATACGCAGTATTTT. Encoded protein: CASSYADYAGAGGDTQYF.

This clonotype has a count of ten or more. The rearrangement links TRBV12-3 or TRBV12-4 to TRBJ1-5; D is perhaps TRBD1 (5 bases). The CDR3 covers 12 residues. The V end was cut by 7 bases, the J end by 4 bases, with 8 bases between. The CDR3 here is CASNDRNQPQHF. CDR3 nucleotides: TGTGCCAGCAACGACAGAAATCAGCCCCAGCATTTT.

This clonotype was found a few times. The rearrangement joins TRBV11-3 to TRBJ2-2, with D unclear. Germline CDR1 is SGHNT and CDR2 is YENEEA. Trimming removed 10 bases at V and 2 bases at J, with 11 bases between. CDR3 size: 13 residues. CDR3 DNA: TGTGCCACCCAGGACGGTAACACCGGGGAGCTGTTTTTT. This translates into CATQDGNTGELFF.

The V call is TRBV12-3 or TRBV12-4, the J call TRBJ2-3; 10 bases line up with TRBD1. The CDR3 is made up of 14 amino acids. V gave up 3 bases and J gave up 6 bases; unmatched junction bases: 3. The CDR3 region has the DNA TGTGCCAGCAGTTTTGGGACAGGGGATGATACGCAGTATTTT. Protein: CASSFGTGDDTQYF.

The chain has TRBV13 and TRBJ2-7, with D tentatively TRBD1 (6 bases). V was cut by 2 bases and J by 2 bases, with 13 bases left in between. Germline values: CDR1 PRHDT, CDR2 FYEKMQ (reference sequence). This CDR3 has 15 amino acids. The CDR3 nucleotides are TGTGCCAGCAGCTTATTGCAGGGGTCCCCCTACGAGCAGTACTTC. This sequence encodes CASSLLQGSPYEQYF.

V gene TRBV7-9 combines with J gene TRBJ1-2, with TRBD1 as a possible D gene (5 bases). Per the germline V gene, CDR1 is SEHNR and CDR2 is FQNEAQ (reference sequence). Between the trimmed V and J ends, which lost 4 bases and 3 bases, there was a span of 9 bases. CDR3 size: 13 residues. This CDR3 is CASSSDMDYGYTF. CDR3 DNA: TGTGCCAGCAGCTCGGACATGGACTATGGCTACACCTTC.

This clonotype was picked up a small number of times. The genes are TRBV6-5 and TRBJ2-1; 10 nucleotides match TRBD2. There are 16 residues in the CDR3. Trimming removed 4 bases from V and 3 bases from J; junction bases left unmatched: 6. The germline gives CDR1 MNHEY, CDR2 SVGAGI. CDR3 sequence: CASSSPERGGYNEQFF. The DNA for the CDR3 is TGTGCCAGCAGTTCTCCGGAGCGGGGGGGCTACAATGAGCAGTTCTTC.

Details on this clonotype: This may be a read error: a much more frequent sequence differs by one nucleotide. This chain links TRBV7-3 with TRBJ1-1; D may be TRBD1 (5 bases). This CDR3 comprises 13 residues. The germline CDR1 and CDR2 sequences are SGHTA and FQGTGA. CDR3 nucleotide sequence: TGTGCCAGCAGCTTTGACAGATACACTGAAGCTCTCTTT. This codes for CASSFDRYTEALF. Filled out from reference TRBV7-3 and TRBJ1-1, the complete variable domain reads GAGVSQTPSNKVTEKGKYVELRCDPISGHTALYWYRQSLGQGPEFLIYFQGTGAADDSGLPNDRFFAVRPEGSVSTLKIQRTERGDSAVYLCASSFDRYTEALFGQGTRLTVV.

This rearrangement joins TRBV27 to TRBJ2-2; the D call may be TRBD1 or TRBD2 (9 bases each). Trimming pared 6 bases from V and 7 bases from J, leaving 30 bases between. Germline V CDR1 and CDR2: MNHEY, SMNVEV (reference sequence). The CDR3 totals 19 residues. This CDR3 reads CASSPGGQGLAGFGGELFF. The CDR3 nucleotides read TGTGCCAGCAGCCCCGGGGGACAGGGTCTAGCGGGGTTCGGCGGGGAGCTGTTTTTT.

This clonotype was detected a few times. The V call is TRBV7-9, the J call TRBJ1-1; 9 nucleotides match TRBD1. The V gene's germline CDR1 is SEHNR and CDR2 FQNEAQ (reference sequence). The CDR3 is 16 residues long. Trimming removed 5 bases from V and 3 bases from J; junction bases left unmatched: 10. The CDR3: CASSTTTGGSDTEAFF. CDR3 DNA sequence: TGTGCCAGCAGCACTACGACAGGGGGTAGTGACACTGAAGCTTTCTTT.

The V and J genes are TRBV5-3 and TRBJ1-3; 8 bases agree with TRBD1. TRBV5-3 is an open reading frame, and its role is uncertain. The CDR3 has 15 residues. The trim removed 8 bases at V and 2 bases at J, leaving 9 bases unmatched. The CDR3: CASCTTGDAGNTIYF. CDR3 DNA: TGTGCCAGCTGCACGACAGGGGATGCTGGAAACACCATATATTTT.

This clonotype was picked up many times. The rearrangement joins TRBV5-1 to TRBJ2-3; 12 nucleotides line up with TRBD2. Looked up from germline, CDR1 is SGHRS and CDR2 is YFSETQ. After removal of 9 bases from V and 0 bases from J, the junction contained 5 bases not matched to a gene. The CDR3 consists of 15 residues. For the CDR3, the DNA is TGCGCCACCCGGACTAGCGGGGAGAGCACAGATACGCAGTATTTT. It specifies CATRTSGESTDTQYF.

This clonotype was observed a handful of times. A much larger clonotype is one base distant, so this may be a read error. The V gene is TRBV6-2 or TRBV6-3, the J gene TRBJ2-7; no definite D call. Germline lookup yields CDR1 MNHEY and CDR2 SVGEGT. This CDR3 region has 11 residues. Trimming pared 2 bases from V and 7 bases from J, leaving 6 bases between. CDR3 DNA sequence: TGTGCCAGCAGTTACCTGGGAGAGCAGTACTTC. Its translation: CASSYLGEQYF.

At least ten counts were recorded for this clonotype. The chain's CDR3 is CSARAPGDSSSYEQYF. For the CDR3, the DNA is TGCAGTGCTAGAGCCCCGGGGGACAGTAGCTCCTACGAGCAGTACTTC. The chain employs TRBV20-1 and TRBJ2-7; TRBD1 might be the D (7 bases). The CDR3 runs 16 residues. The V end lost 1 base, the J end lost 0 bases, and 16 bases lay between the germline ends. Germline-derived CDR1 and CDR2 are DFQATT and SNEGSKA (reference sequence).